What follows describes a single TCR beta chain. The antigen is undetermined. This sample stems from a study of immune cell composition in non-small cell lung cancer. Study context: Most cases were lung adenocarcinoma or squamous cell carcinoma. Study-wide findings and caveats: Tumour-reactive clones were not shown to match dominant in vivo tumour clones. Clones >0.5% enriched in tumour were rarer in adenocarcinoma (about 35%) than squamous (roughly 80%).

The CDR3 has 15 amino acids. V trimming: 6 bases; J trimming: 2 bases; junction bases outside the gene matches: 6. Germline assignment: CDR1 WNHNN and CDR2 SYGVQD (reference sequence). Normal lung was taken at the farthest possible site, at least 3 cm from tumour. Template was genomic DNA from frozen, unsorted single-cell suspensions. The method was immunoSEQ multiplex PCR; TCRdb's version includes in-frame clones alone and lacks a portion of them. The sample includes 6,400 or so clones, 70% to 80% of them seen just once. The sequencing sample was made of non-adjacent lung tissue. This TCR came from a human donor with non-small cell lung cancer. The genes are TRBV10-1 and TRBJ2-2; 7 bases align to TRBD1. This CDR3 is CASRAGTANTGELFF. CDR3 nucleotides: TGCGCCAGCAGGGCCGGGACAGCTAACACCGGGGAGCTGTTTTTT.